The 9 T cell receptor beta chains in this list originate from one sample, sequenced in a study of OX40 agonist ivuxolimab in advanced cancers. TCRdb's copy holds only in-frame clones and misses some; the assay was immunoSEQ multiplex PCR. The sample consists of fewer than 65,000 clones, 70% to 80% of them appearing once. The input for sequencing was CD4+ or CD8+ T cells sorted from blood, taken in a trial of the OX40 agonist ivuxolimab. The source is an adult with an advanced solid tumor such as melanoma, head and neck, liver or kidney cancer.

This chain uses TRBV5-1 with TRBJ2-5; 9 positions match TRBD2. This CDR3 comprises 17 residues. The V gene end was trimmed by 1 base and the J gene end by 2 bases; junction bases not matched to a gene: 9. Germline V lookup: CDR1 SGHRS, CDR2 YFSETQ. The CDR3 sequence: CASSLSPSGGTQETQYF. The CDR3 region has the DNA TGCGCCAGCAGCTTGTCGCCCAGCGGGGGGACTCAAGAGACCCAGTACTTC.

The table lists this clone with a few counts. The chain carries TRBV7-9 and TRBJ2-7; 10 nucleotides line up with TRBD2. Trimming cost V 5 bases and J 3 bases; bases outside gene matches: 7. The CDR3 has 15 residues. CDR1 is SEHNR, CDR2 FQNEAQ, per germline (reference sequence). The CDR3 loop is CASSKVSSGGYEQYF. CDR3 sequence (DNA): TGTGCCAGCAGCAAGGTTTCTAGCGGGGGCTACGAGCAGTACTTC.

The CDR3 protein is CAWARGEQYF. The CDR3 DNA reads as TGTGCCTGGGCGAGAGGCGAGCAGTACTTC. V is TRBV30 and J is TRBJ2-5; D call uncertain. The J call may be mistaken, given a closer DNA end match to TRBJ2-7. Germline CDR1 reads GTSNPN; CDR2 reads SVGIG (reference sequence). The CDR3 is 10 residues long.

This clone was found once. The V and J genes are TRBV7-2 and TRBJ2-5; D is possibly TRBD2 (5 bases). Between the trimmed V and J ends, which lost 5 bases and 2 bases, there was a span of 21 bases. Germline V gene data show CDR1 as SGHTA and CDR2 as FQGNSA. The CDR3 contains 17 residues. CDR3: CASSLQSGFSGQETQYF. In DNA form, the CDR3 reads TGTGCCAGCAGCCTCCAATCTGGCTTCTCGGGGCAAGAGACCCAGTACTTC.

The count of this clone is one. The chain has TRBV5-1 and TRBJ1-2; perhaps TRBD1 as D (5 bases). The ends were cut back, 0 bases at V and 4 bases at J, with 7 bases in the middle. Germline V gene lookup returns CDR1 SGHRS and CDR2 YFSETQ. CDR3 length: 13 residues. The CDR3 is CASSLDGGYGYTF. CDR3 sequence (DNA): TGCGCCAGCAGCTTGGATGGGGGCTATGGCTACACCTTC.

The chain's CDR3 is CASSLTSKNTEAFF. In DNA, the CDR3 is TGCGCCAGCAGCTTGACATCGAAGAACACTGAAGCTTTCTTT. The V gene is TRBV5-1, the J gene TRBJ1-1, with D unclear. Germline CDR1 SGHRS, CDR2 YFSETQ. This CDR3 has 14 amino acids. V lost 1 base to trimming and J lost 1 base, with 8 bases between them.

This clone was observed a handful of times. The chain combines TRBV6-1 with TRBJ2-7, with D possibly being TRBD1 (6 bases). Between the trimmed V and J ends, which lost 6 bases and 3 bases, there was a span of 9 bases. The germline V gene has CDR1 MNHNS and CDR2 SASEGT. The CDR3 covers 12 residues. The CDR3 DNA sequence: TGTGCCAGCAGCGCGACAGGCTACGAGCAGTACTTC. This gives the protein CASSATGYEQYF.

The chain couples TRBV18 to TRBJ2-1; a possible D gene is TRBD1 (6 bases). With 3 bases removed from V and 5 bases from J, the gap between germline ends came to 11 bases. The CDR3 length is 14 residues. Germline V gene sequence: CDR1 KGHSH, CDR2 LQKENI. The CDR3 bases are TGTGCCAGCTCACCCACGACAGGCAACAATGAGCAGTTCTTC. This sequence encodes CASSPTTGNNEQFF.

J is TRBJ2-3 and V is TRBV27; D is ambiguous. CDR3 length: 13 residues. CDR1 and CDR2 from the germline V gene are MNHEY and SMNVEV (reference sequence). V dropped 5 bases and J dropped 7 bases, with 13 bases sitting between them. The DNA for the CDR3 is TGTGCCAGCAGTCCTCCACTGTTGCATACGCAGTATTTT. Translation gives CASSPPLLHTQYF.